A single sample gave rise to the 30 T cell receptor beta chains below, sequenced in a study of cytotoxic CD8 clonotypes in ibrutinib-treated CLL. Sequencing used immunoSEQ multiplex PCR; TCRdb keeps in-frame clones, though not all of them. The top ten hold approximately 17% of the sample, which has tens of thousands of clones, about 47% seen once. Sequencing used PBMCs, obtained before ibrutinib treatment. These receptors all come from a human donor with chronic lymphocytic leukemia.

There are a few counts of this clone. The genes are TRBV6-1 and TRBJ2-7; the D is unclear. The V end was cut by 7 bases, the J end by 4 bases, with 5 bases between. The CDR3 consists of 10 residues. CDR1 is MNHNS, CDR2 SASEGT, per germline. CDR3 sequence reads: CASNMYEQYF. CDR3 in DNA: TGTGCCAGCAATATGTACGAGCAGTACTTC.

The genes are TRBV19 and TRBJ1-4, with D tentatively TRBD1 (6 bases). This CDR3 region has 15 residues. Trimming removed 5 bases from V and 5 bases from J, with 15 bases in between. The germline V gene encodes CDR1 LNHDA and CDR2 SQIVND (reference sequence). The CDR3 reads CASSGTDRRNEKLFF. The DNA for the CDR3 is TGTGCCAGTAGTGGCACCGACAGGAGAAATGAAAAACTGTTTTTT.

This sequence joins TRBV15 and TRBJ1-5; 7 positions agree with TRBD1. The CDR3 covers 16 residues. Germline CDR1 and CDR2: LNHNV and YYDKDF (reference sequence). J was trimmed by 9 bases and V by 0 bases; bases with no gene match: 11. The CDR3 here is CATSRDGQAGGRPQHF. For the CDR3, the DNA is TGTGCCACCAGCAGAGACGGACAGGCCGGCGGGAGGCCCCAGCATTTT.

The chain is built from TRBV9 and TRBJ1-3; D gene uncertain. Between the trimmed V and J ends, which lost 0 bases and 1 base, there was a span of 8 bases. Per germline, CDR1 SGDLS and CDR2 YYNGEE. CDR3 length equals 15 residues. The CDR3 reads CASSVAGISGNTIYF. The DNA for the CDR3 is TGTGCCAGCAGCGTAGCGGGGATATCTGGAAACACCATATATTTT.

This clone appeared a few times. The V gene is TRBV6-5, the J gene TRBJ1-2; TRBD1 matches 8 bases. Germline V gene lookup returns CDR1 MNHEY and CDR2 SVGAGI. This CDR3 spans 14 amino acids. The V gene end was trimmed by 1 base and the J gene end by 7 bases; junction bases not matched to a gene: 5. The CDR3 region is CASSYFGQGSGYTF. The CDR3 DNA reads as TGTGCCAGCAGTTACTTTGGACAGGGAAGTGGCTACACCTTC.

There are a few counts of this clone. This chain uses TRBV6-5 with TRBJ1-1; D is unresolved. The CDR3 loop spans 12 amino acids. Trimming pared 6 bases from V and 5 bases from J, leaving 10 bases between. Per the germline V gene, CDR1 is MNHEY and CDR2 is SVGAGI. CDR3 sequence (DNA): TGTGCCAGCAGGAAAGAGGAGACTGAAGCTTTCTTT. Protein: CASRKEETEAFF.

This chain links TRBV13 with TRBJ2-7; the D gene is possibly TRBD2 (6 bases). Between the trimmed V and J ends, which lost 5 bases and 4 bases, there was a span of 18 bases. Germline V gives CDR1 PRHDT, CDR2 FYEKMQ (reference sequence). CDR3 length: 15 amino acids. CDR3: CASSTRDPGRYEQYF. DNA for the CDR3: TGTGCCAGCAGCACCCGGGACCCAGGGAGGTACGAGCAGTACTTC.

For the CDR3, the DNA is TGTGCCAGCAGTTTGCCTCAGGGACATAACACTGAAGCTTTCTTT. Translated, it gives CASSLPQGHNTEAFF. The chain combines TRBV28 with TRBJ1-1; D possibly corresponds to TRBD1 (6 bases). With 3 bases removed from V and 2 bases from J, the gap between germline ends came to 13 bases. CDR3 length equals 15 residues. Germline V lookup: CDR1 MDHEN, CDR2 SYDVKM.

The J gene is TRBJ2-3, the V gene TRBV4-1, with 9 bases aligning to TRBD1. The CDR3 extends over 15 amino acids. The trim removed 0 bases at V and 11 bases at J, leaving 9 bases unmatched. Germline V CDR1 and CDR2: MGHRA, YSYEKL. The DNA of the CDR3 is TGCGCCAGCAGCCAAGATCTTCGAGGGACAGGGAGGCAGTATTTT. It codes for CASSQDLRGTGRQYF.

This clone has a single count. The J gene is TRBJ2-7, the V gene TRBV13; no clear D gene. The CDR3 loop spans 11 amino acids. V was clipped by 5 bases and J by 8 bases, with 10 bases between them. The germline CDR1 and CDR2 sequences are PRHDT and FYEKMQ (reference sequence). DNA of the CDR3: TGTGCCAGCAGCGATCAGTATCAGCAGTACTTC. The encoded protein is CASSDQYQQYF.

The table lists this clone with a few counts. The CDR3 DNA reads as TGCGCCAGCAGCTTGGTGGGTGACGAGCAGTACTTC. It is translated as CASSLVGDEQYF. The V and J genes are TRBV5-1 and TRBJ2-7, with D uncertain. Trimming took off 0 bases at V and 5 bases at J, with 6 bases between the two ends. The germline gives CDR1 SGHRS, CDR2 YFSETQ. The CDR3 is 12 residues long. Variable domain in full (rest from reference TRBV5-1 and TRBJ2-7): KAGVTQTPRYLIKTRGQQVTLSCSPISGHRSVSWYQQTPGQGLQFLFEYFSETQRNKGNFPGRFSGRQFSNSRSEMNVSTLELGDSALYLCASSLVGDEQYFGPGTRLTVT.

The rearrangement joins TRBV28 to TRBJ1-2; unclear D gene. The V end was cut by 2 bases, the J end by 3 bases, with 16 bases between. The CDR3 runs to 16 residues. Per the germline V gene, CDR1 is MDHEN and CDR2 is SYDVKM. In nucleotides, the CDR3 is TGTGCCAGCAGTTTAACGCGGTTAGTTTTTTACTATGGCTACACCTTC. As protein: CASSLTRLVFYYGYTF.

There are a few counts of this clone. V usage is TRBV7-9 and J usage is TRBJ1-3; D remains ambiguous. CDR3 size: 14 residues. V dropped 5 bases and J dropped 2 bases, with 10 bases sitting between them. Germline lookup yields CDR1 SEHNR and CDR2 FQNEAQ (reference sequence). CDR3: CASSPLVTGNTIYF. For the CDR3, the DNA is TGTGCCAGCAGCCCGTTAGTCACTGGAAACACCATATATTTT.

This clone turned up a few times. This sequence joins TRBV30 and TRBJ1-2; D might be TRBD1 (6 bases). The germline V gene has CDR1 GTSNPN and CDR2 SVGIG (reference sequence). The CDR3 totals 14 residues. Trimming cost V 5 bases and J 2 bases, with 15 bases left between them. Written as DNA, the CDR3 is TGTGCCTGGGGGGGGCCGTCGGTAAACTATGGCTACACCTTC. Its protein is CAWGGPSVNYGYTF. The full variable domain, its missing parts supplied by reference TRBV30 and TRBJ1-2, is SQTIHQWPATLVQPVGSPLSLECTVEGTSNPNLYWYRQAAGRGLQLLFYSVGIGQISSEVPQNLSASRPQDRQFILSSKKLLLSDSGFYLCAWGGPSVNYGYTFGSGTRLTVV.

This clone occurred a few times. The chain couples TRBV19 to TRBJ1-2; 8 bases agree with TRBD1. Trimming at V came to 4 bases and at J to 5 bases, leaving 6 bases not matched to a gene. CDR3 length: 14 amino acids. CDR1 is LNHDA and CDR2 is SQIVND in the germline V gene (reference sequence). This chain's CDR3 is CASSKGQDLYGYTF. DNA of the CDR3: TGTGCCAGTAGTAAGGGACAGGACCTATATGGCTACACCTTC.

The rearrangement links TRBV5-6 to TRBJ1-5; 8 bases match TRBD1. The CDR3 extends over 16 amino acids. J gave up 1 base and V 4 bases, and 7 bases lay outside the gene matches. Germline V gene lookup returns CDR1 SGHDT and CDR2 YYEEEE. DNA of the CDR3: TGTGCCAGCAGCGACTTCAGGGGGCAGAGCAATCAGCCCCAGCATTTT. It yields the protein CASSDFRGQSNQPQHF.

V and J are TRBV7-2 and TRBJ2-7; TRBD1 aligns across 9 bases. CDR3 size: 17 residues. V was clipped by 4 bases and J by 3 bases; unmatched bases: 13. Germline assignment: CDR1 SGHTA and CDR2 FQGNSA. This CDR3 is CASSSDPGTGMIYEQYF. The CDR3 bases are TGTGCCAGCAGCTCAGACCCTGGGACAGGGATGATCTACGAGCAGTACTTC.

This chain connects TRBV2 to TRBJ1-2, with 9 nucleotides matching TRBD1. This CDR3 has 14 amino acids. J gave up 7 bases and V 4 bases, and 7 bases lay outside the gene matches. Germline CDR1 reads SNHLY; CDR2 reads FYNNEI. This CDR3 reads CASSAGQGVPGYTF. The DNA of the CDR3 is TGTGCCAGCAGTGCGGGACAGGGAGTCCCTGGCTACACCTTC.

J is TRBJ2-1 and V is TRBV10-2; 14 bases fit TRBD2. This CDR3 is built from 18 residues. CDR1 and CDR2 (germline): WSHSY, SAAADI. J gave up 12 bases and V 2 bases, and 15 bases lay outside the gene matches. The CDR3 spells CASSEGTSGGRGMRGQFF. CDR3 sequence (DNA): TGCGCCAGCAGTGAGGGGACTAGCGGGGGTCGAGGGATGCGGGGGCAGTTCTTC.

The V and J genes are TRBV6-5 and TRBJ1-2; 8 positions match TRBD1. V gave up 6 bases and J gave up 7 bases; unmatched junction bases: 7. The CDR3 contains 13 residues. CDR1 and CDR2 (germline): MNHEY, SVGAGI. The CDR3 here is CASRTGQGRGYTF. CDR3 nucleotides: TGTGCCAGCAGAACAGGACAGGGCCGTGGCTACACCTTC.

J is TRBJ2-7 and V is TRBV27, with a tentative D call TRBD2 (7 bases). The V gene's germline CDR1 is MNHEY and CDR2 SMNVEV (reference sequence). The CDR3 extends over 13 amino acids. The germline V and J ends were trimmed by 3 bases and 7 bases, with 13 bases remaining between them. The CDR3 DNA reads TGTGCCAGCAGTTTCCTGGGGGGGCGGGAGCAGTACTTC. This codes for CASSFLGGREQYF.

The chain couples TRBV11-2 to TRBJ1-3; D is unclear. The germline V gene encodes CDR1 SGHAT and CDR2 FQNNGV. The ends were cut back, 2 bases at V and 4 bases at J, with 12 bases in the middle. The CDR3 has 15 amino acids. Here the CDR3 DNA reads TGTGCCAGCAGCTTATCATCGGGGTCCGGAAACACCATATATTTT. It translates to CASSLSSGSGNTIYF.

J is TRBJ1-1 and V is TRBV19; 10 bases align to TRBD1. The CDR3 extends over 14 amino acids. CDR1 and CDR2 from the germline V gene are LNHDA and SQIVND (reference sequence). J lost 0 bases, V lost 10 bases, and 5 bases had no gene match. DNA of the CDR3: TGTGCCACCCGGGACAGGGGTTTGAACACTGAAGCTTTCTTT. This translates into CATRDRGLNTEAFF.

The CDR3 here is CASSFFSTGELFF. The DNA for the CDR3 is TGTGCCAGCAGCTTTTTCAGCACCGGGGAGCTGTTTTTT. The chain recombines TRBV5-6 with TRBJ2-2; D gene unclear. CDR1 SGHDT and CDR2 YYEEEE come from the germline V gene. This CDR3 contains 13 residues. Trimming took 2 bases from V and 4 from J, leaving 6 bases between them.

The CDR3 loop is CASSPATGGGYGYTF. The CDR3 region has the DNA TGTGCCAGCAGCCCCGCGACAGGGGGCGGCTATGGCTACACCTTC. The chain carries TRBV11-2 and TRBJ1-2, with TRBD1 matching over 10 bases. In germline, CDR1 is SGHAT, CDR2 FQNNGV. The V and J ends lost 5 bases and 4 bases, in that order; junction bases with no gene match: 7. The CDR3 contains 15 residues.

In DNA, the CDR3 is TGTGCCAGCAGTGAACGGAGGGGGAATGAGCAGTTCTTC. It encodes CASSERRGNEQFF. This chain connects TRBV25-1 to TRBJ2-1; D might be TRBD1 or TRBD2, each matching 6 bases. This CDR3 contains 13 residues. Germline lookup yields CDR1 MGHDK and CDR2 SYGVNS. V was clipped by 2 bases and J by 7 bases, with 9 bases between them.

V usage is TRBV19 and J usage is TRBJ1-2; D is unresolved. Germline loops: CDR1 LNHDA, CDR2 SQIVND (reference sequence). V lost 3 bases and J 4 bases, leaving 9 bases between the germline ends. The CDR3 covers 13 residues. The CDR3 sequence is CASSITEGYGYTF. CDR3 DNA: TGTGCCAGTAGTATCACAGAGGGCTATGGCTACACCTTC.

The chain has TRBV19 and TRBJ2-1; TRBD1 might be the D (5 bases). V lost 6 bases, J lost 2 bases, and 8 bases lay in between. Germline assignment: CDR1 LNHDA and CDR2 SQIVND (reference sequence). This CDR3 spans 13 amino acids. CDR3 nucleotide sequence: TGTGCCAGTAGGACAGCTCCCTACAATGAGCAGTTCTTC. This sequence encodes CASRTAPYNEQFF.

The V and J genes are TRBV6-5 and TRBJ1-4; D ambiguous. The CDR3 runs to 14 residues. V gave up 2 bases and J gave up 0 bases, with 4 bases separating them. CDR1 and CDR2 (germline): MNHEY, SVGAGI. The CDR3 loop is CASSYQPTNEKLFF. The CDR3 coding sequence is TGTGCCAGCAGTTACCAGCCAACTAATGAAAAACTGTTTTTT.

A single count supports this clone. The CDR3 loop reads CASSESCGGGETQYF. CDR3 nucleotides: TGCGCCAGCAGTGAGTCTTGTGGGGGAGGAGAGACCCAGTACTTC. The chain couples TRBV10-1 to TRBJ2-5; D might be TRBD2 (6 bases). The CDR3 extends over 15 amino acids. Trimming removed 0 bases at V and 4 bases at J, with 12 bases between. In germline, CDR1 is WNHNN, CDR2 SYGVQD (reference sequence).